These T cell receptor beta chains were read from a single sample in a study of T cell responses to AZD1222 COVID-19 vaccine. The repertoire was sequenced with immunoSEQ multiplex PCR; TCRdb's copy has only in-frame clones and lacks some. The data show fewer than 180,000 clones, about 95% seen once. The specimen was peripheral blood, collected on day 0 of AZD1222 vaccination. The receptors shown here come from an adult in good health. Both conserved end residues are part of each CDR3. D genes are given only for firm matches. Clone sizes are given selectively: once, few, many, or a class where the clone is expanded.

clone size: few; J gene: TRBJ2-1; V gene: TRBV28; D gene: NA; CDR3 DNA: TGTGCCAGCAGAGGAACGGGGGCCGCCTACAATGAGCAGTTCTTC; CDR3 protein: CASRGTGAAYNEQFF
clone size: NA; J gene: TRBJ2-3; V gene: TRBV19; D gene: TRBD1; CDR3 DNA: TGTGCCAGTAGCAGACAGGGCTCAGATACGCAGTATTTT; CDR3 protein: CASSRQGSDTQYF
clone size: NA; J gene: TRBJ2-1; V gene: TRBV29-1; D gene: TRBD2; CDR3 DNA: TGCAGCGTTGAAGATCGAACGGGGGGAGAGCAGTTCTTC; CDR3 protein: CSVEDRTGGEQFF
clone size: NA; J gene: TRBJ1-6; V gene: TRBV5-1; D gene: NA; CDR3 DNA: TGCGCCAGCAGCCCCGGAAACAATCAATCACCCCTCCACTTT; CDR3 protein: CASSPGNNQSPLHF
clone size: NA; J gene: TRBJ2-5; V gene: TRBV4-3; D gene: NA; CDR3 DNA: TGCGCCAGCAGCCAACAGATTTCAGGAGAGACCCAGTACTTC; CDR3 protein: CASSQQISGETQYF
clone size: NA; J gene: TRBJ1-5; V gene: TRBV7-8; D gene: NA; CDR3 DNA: TGTGCCAGCAGCCAGGACCGAGGGAATCAGCCCCAGCATTTT; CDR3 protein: CASSQDRGNQPQHF
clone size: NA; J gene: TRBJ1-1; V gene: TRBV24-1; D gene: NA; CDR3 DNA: TGTGCCACCAGTGAGGGTGACAGCACGAACACTGAAGCTTTCTTT; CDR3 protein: CATSEGDSTNTEAFF
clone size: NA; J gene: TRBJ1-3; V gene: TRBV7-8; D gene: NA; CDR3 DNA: TGTGCCAGCAGCTCATACGGACGGTCCTCTGGAAACACCATATATTTT; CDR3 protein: CASSSYGRSSGNTIYF
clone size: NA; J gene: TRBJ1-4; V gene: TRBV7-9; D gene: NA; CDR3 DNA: TGTGCCAGCAGCTTGGGGGAGGGTGAAAAACTGTTTTTT; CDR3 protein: CASSLGEGEKLFF
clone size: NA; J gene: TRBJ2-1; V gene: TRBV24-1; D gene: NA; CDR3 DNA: TGTGCCACCAGTGCCCCGGGGCCCTACAATGAGCAGTTCTTC; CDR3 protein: CATSAPGPYNEQFF
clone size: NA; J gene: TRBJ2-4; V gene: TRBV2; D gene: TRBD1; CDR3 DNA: TGTGCCAGCAGTGAACTCAGGGGGTCAAAAAACATTCAGTACTTC; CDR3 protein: CASSELRGSKNIQYF
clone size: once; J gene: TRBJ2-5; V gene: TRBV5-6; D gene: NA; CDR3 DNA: TGTGCCAGCAGCTTATACAGGGAAAGAGAGACCCAGTACTTC; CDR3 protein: CASSLYRERETQYF
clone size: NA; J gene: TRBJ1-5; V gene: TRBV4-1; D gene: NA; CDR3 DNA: TGCGCCAGCAGCCAACCAGTTGGGGCCAGGGACGATCAGCCCCAGCATTTT; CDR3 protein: CASSQPVGARDDQPQHF
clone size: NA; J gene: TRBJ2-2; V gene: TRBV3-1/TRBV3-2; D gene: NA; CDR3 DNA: TGTGCCAGCAGCCCCTTCCCAGGGGCCAGCACCGGGGAGCTGTTTTTT; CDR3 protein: CASSPFPGASTGELFF
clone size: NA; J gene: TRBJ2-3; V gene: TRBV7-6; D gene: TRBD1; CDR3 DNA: TGTGCCAGCAGCCTCCGCACAGGGGGCACAGATACGCAGTATTTT; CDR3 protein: CASSLRTGGTDTQYF
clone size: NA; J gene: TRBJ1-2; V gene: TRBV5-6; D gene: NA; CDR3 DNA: TGTGCCAGCAGCTTGGGTACCTATGGCTACACCTTC; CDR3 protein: CASSLGTYGYTF
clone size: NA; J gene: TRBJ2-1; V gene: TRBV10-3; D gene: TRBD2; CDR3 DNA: TGTGCCATCAGGTCTTCTAGCGGGAGTGGCAATGAGCAGTTCTTC; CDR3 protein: CAIRSSSGSGNEQFF
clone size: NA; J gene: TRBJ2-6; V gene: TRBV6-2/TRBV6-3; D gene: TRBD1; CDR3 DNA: TGTGCCAGCAGCCGGGACAGGGGGCTTGGGGCCAACGTCCTGACTTTC; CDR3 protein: CASSRDRGLGANVLTF
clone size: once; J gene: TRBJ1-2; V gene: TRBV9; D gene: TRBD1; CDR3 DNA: TGTGCCAGCAGCGCGGAAGCGACAGGGAACTATGGCTACACCTTC; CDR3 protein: CASSAEATGNYGYTF
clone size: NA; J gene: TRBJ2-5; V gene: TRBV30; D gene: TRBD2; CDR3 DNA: TGTGCCTGGAGTGTATTGCGTGGCGGGAGGGCCCAAGAGACCCAGTACTTC; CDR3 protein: CAWSVLRGGRAQETQYF
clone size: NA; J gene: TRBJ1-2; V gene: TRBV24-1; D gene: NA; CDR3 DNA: TGTGCCACCAGTGATGCAAGCTATGGCTACACCTTC; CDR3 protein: CATSDASYGYTF
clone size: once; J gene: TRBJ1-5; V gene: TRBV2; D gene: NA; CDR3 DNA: TGTGCCAGCGAGGGGGGAGATAGCAATCAGCCCCAGCATTTT; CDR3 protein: CASEGGDSNQPQHF
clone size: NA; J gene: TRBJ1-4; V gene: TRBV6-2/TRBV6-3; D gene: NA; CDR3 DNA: TGTGCCAGCAGTGCCACAGGATCGGTCGAAAAACTGTTTTTT; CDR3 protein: CASSATGSVEKLFF
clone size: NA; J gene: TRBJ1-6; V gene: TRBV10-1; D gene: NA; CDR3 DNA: TGCGCCAGCAGTGAGTCGTATTCAGGATCACCCCTCCACTTT; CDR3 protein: CASSESYSGSPLHF
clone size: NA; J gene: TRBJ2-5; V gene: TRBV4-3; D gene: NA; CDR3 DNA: TGCGCCAGCAGCCAAGTCGACCGGAACCAAGAGACCCAGTACTTC; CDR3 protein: CASSQVDRNQETQYF
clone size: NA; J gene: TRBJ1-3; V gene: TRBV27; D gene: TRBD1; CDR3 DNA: TGTGCCAGCAGTTTCAGGGGGCCCGGAAACACCATATATTTT; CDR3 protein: CASSFRGPGNTIYF
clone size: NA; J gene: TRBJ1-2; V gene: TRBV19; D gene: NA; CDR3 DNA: TGTGCCAGTAGAAGGGGCTTGACCGCCTCTAACTATGGCTACACCTTC; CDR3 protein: CASRRGLTASNYGYTF
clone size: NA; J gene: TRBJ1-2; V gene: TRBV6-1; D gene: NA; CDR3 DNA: TGTGCCAGCAGTGAAAGTGTGTTAATTAACTATGGCTACACCTTC; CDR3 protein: CASSESVLINYGYTF
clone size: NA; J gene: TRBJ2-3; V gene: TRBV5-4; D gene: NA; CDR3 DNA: TGTGCCAGCAGCCCCACCGGGACTAGCACAGATACGCAGTATTTT; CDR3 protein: CASSPTGTSTDTQYF
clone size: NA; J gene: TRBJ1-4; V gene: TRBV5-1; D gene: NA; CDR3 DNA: TGCGCCAGCAGCTTGGGCAAGACTAATGAAAAACTGTTTTTT; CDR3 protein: CASSLGKTNEKLFF
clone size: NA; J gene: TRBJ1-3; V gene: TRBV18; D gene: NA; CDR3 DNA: TGTGCCAGCTCACCCGACAGGTTGGCTGGAAACACCATATATTTT; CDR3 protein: CASSPDRLAGNTIYF
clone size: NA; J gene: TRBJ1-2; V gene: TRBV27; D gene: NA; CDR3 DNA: TGTGCCAGCAGTGCGATCCTCCAAATCAGGGGAAACTATGGCTACACCTTC; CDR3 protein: CASSAILQIRGNYGYTF
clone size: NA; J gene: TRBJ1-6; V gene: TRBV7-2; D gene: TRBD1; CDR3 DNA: TGTGCCAGCAGCTTCGGACAGGATAATTCACCCCTCCACTTT; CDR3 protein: CASSFGQDNSPLHF
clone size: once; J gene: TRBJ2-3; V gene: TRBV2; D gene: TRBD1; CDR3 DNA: TGTGCCAGCAGTGATCAGGGACAGGGATTAGATACGCAGTATTTT; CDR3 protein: CASSDQGQGLDTQYF
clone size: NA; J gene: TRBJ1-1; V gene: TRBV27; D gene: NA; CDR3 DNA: TGTGCCAGCAGTACTATGAGCACTGAAGCTTTCTTT; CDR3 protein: CASSTMSTEAFF
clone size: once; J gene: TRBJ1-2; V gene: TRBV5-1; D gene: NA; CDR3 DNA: TGCGCCAGCCAAATGGAGGGGCCAGGGTGGGCCTATGGCTACACCTTC; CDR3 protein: CASQMEGPGWAYGYTF
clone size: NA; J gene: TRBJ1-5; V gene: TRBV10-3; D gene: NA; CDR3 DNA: TGTGCCATCAGTGATCGGGGCGGAGGGAGCAATCAGCCCCAGCATTTT; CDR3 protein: CAISDRGGGSNQPQHF
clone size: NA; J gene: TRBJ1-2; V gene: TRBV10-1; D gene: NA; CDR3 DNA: TGCGCCAGCAGTGAAGGGCAGAACTATGGCTACACCTTC; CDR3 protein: CASSEGQNYGYTF
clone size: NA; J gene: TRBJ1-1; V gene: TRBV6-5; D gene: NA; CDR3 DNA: TGTGCCAGCAGTTCCCCCACCACTGAAGCTTTCTTT; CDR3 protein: CASSSPTTEAFF
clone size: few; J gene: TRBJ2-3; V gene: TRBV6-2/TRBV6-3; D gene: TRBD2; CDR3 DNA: TGTGCCAGCAGTTACGGCGGGAGGGCCTTCACAGATACGCAGTATTTT; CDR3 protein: CASSYGGRAFTDTQYF
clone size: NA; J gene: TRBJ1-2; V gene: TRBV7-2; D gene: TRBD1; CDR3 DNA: TGTGCCAGCAGCTCAGCAGGGGGTGGCTACACCTTC; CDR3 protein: CASSSAGGGYTF
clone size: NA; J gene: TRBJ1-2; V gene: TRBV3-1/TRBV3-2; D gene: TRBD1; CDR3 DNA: TGTGCCAGCAGCCAAGGGCGAGACAGGGCTTACTTC; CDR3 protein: CASSQGRDRAYF
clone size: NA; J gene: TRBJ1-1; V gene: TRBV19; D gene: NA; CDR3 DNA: TGTGCCAGTAGTCGGGGAGTCGGAAACATCAACACTGAAGCTTTCTTT; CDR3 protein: CASSRGVGNINTEAFF
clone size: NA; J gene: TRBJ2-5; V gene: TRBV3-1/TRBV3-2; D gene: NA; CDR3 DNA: TGTGCCAGCAGCCAGGCCTCGTTGGCCCAGTACTTC; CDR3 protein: CASSQASLAQYF
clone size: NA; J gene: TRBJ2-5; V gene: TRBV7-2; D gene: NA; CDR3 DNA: TGTGCCAGCAGCTTAAGGATTAGCGAGACCCAGTACTTC; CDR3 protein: CASSLRISETQYF